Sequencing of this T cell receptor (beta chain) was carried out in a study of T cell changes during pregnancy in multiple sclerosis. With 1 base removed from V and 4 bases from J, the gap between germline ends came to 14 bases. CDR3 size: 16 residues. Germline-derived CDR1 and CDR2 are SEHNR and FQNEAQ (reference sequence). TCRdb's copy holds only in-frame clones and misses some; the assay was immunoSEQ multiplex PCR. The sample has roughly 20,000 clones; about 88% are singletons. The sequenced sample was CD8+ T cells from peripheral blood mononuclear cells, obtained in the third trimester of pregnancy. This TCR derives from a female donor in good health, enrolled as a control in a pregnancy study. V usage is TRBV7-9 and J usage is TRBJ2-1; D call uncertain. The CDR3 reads CASSLGAGEFYNEQFF. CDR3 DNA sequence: TGTGCCAGCAGCTTAGGTGCAGGCGAGTTTTACAATGAGCAGTTCTTC.